These T cell receptor beta chains were read from a single sample in a study of blood T cell repertoires in COVID-19. The repertoire was sequenced with immunoSEQ multiplex PCR; TCRdb's copy has only in-frame clones and lacks some. Of about 170,000 clones in the sample, more than 85% are singletons; the top ten hold roughly 0.56%. Material: peripheral blood. The receptors were sampled from a man aged 50 or older with acute or convalescent COVID-19. CDR3s include the opening cysteine and the closing phenylalanine or tryptophan. Each record gives: clone size, J gene, V gene, D gene, CDR3 protein, CDR3 DNA. A D gene is named only where the DNA matches it firmly. The size entry is marked missing in some rows and otherwise reads once, few, many or a size class.

NA TRBJ2-1 TRBV5-3 NA CARSGGYRVRERVEQFF TGTGCCAGAAGCGGGGGCTACAGGGTCCGTGAGAGGGTTGAGCAGTTCTTC
NA TRBJ1-1 TRBV27 TRBD1 CASSSPDRVNTEAFF TGTGCCAGCAGCAGCCCCGACAGGGTGAACACTGAAGCTTTCTTT
NA TRBJ1-6 TRBV6-5 NA CASSSATGNSPLHF TGTGCCAGCAGTTCTGCGACGGGGAATTCACCCCTCCACTTT
NA TRBJ1-1 TRBV18 TRBD1 CASSSQGVNTEAFF TGTGCCAGCTCATCACAGGGGGTGAACACTGAAGCTTTCTTT
NA TRBJ1-1 TRBV7-9 TRBD1 CASSSTGGPSEAFF TGTGCCAGCAGCTCGACAGGGGGTCCGTCCGAAGCTTTCTTT
NA TRBJ2-3 TRBV6-5 TRBD2 CASSYPGTSGTQYF TGTGCCAGCAGTTACCCAGGGACTAGCGGTACGCAGTATTTT
NA TRBJ2-2 TRBV18 NA CASSVRDGGELFF TGTGCCAGCTCAGTCAGGGATGGCGGGGAGCTGTTTTTT
few TRBJ2-1 TRBV7-9 NA CASSLVGNEQFF TGTGCCAGCAGCTTAGTCGGGAATGAGCAGTTCTTC
once TRBJ2-2 TRBV4-2 TRBD2 CASSQDLGPSGSTGELFF TGTGCCAGCAGCCAAGATCTTGGGCCTAGCGGATCAACCGGGGAGCTGTTTTTT
NA TRBJ1-4 TRBV5-6 TRBD1 CASSLARDRRTNNEKLFF TGTGCCAGCAGCTTGGCTCGGGACAGGCGAACCAATAATGAAAAACTGTTTTTT
NA TRBJ1-2 TRBV28 NA CASSPYLTGNYGYTF TGTGCCAGCAGTCCCTACCTGACGGGGAATTATGGCTACACCTTC
NA TRBJ2-1 TRBV7-2 NA CASSPRTGNYNEQFF TGTGCCAGCAGCCCCCGGACGGGAAACTACAATGAGCAGTTCTTC
NA TRBJ1-1 TRBV27 NA CASSLRGRATEAFF TGTGCCAGCAGTTTGCGGGGAAGGGCCACTGAAGCTTTCTTT
NA TRBJ2-1 TRBV7-8 TRBD2 CASSPTSGSFDEQFF TGTGCCAGCAGCCCCACTAGCGGGAGTTTCGATGAGCAGTTCTTC
NA TRBJ2-2 TRBV27 NA CASSPQVFGELFF TGTGCCAGCAGCCCACAGGTTTTTGGGGAGCTGTTTTTT
NA TRBJ1-5 TRBV7-9 TRBD1 CASSPGQLGAQHF TGTGCCAGCAGCCCGGGACAGCTAGGAGCCCAGCATTTT
NA TRBJ2-3 TRBV7-2 TRBD1 CASSRGTGLLTDTQYF TGTGCCAGCAGCCGTGGGACAGGACTCTTGACAGATACGCAGTATTTT
NA TRBJ2-3 TRBV7-6 TRBD1 CASSPGGIGTGLTDTQYF TGTGCCAGCAGCCCAGGGGGAATTGGGACGGGGCTCACAGATACGCAGTATTTT
NA TRBJ2-1 TRBV18 TRBD1 CASSPGQGSYNEQFF TGTGCCAGCTCACCTGGACAGGGCTCCTACAATGAGCAGTTCTTC
NA TRBJ2-1 TRBV11-2 TRBD2 CASSLELAGGYNEQFF TGTGCCAGCAGCTTAGAGCTAGCGGGGGGGTACAATGAGCAGTTCTTC
NA TRBJ2-3 TRBV7-2 NA CASENLADTQYF TGTGCCAGCGAGAATTTGGCAGATACGCAGTATTTT
NA TRBJ2-7 TRBV19 TRBD1 CASSTRDRAYEQYF TGTGCCAGTAGTACACGGGACAGGGCCTACGAGCAGTACTTC
NA TRBJ2-7 TRBV7-9 NA CASSLHSSAGEQYF TGTGCCAGCAGCTTGCACAGCTCGGCCGGCGAGCAGTACTTC
NA TRBJ2-2 TRBV7-6 NA CASSLAEGGGELFF TGTGCCAGCAGCTTAGCGGAGGGAGGCGGGGAGCTGTTTTTT
NA TRBJ1-1 TRBV7-2 NA CASSSPGGWGTEAFF TGTGCCAGCAGCTCTCCCGGGGGGTGGGGCACTGAAGCTTTCTTT
few TRBJ1-5 TRBV10-3 NA CAIGSGGDQPQHF TGTGCCATCGGAAGTGGGGGGGATCAGCCCCAGCATTTT
NA TRBJ1-3 TRBV7-6 TRBD1 CASSLRTGGESSGNTIYF TGTGCCAGCAGCCTGCGGACAGGGGGCGAAAGCTCTGGAAACACCATATATTTT
NA TRBJ2-2 TRBV4-2 NA CASSQDYRGTNTGELFF TGTGCCAGCAGCCAAGACTACCGGGGAACCAACACCGGGGAGCTGTTTTTT
once TRBJ1-2 TRBV7-2 NA CASSRDFGWNYGYTF TGTGCCAGCAGCCGGGACTTCGGGTGGAACTATGGCTACACCTTC
NA TRBJ1-2 TRBV20-1 NA CSASDRGRLNYGYTF TGCAGTGCTAGTGATCGCGGCAGATTAAACTATGGCTACACCTTC
NA TRBJ2-1 TRBV5-5 TRBD2 CASSLTSVYNEQFF TGTGCCAGCAGCTTGACTAGCGTCTACAATGAGCAGTTCTTC
once TRBJ2-3 TRBV4-1 NA CASSPTRGLSPDTQYF TGCGCCAGCAGCCCTACTAGAGGGCTTTCGCCAGATACGCAGTATTTT
NA TRBJ2-3 TRBV11-1 TRBD2 CASSPRLAGDGDTQYF TGTGCCAGCAGCCCTAGACTAGCGGGAGATGGGGATACGCAGTATTTT